The clone carrying this T cell receptor beta chain was detected only once. The antigen remains undetermined. Other DNA variants within this sample encode the same CDR3. Generated by immunoSEQ multiplex PCR, the TCRdb table keeps only in-frame clones and is missing some. The table has about 2.1 million clones, just over 90% seen once. Terminally differentiated effector memory CD45RA+ cells were excluded from the naive CD8 cells, which were CD45RO-negative and positively selected for CCR7. Germline loops: CDR1 SEHNR, CDR2 FQNEAQ (reference sequence). The CDR3 is 11 amino acids. V was pared by 4 bases and J by 3 bases, with 4 bases between. The data were taken from a study of shared clonotypes between healthy human individuals. Study conclusions and caveats: Naive subsets usually exceeded memory subsets in estimated richness. It was expected that sequencing depth would affect clonotype sharing among donors. Exclusively blood specimens were collected; tissue repertoires likely differ.

The rearrangement links TRBV7-9 to TRBJ2-7; D unclear. This TCR was recovered from a man aged 18 to 30 in good health. Some clones in this sample may be carry-over from other donors' samples. Source material: naive CD8+ T cells from PBMCs. The chain's CDR3 is CASSSVYEQYF. The CDR3 DNA follows: TGTGCCAGCAGCTCCGTCTACGAGCAGTACTTC.